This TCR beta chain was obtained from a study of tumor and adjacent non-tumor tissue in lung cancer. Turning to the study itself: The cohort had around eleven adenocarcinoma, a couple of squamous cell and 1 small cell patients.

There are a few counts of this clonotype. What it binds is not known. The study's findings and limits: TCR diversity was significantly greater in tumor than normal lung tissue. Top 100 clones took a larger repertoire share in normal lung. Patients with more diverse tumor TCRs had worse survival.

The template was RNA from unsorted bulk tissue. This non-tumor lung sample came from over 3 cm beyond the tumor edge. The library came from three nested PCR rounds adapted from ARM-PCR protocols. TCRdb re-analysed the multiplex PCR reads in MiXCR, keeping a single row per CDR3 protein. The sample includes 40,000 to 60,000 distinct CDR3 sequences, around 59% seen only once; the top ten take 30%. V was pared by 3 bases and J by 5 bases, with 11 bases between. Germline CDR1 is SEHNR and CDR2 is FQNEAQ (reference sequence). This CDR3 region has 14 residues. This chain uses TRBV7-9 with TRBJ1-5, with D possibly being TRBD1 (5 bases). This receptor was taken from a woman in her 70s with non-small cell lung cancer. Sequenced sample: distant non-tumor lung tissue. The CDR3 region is CASSLGGGDQPQHF. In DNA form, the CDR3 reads TGTGCCAGCAGCTTGGGGGGGGGAGATCAGCCCCAGCATTTT.